The 2 T cell receptor beta chains below all came from one sample that was sequenced in a study of CD8+ T cells in alopecia areata. Documented treatment: oral pan-JAK inhibitor, 5-10 mg twice daily. Sequencing used cDNA as its template, made by extracting RNA and reverse transcribing it. This table comes from immunoSEQ multiplex PCR, and its TCRdb copy is limited to in-frame clones, with some not included. The table has 110,000 or so clones, around 54% seen once. The starting material was CD4+ T cells sorted from blood, obtained at week 24, from a patient treated with tofacitinib. These receptors all come from a human donor with alopecia areata.

V and J are TRBV29-1 and TRBJ1-5; D call uncertain. CDR1 is SQVTM, CDR2 ANQGSEA, per germline. V lost 4 bases and J 4 bases, leaving 11 bases between the germline ends. The CDR3 runs 13 residues. Here the CDR3 reads CSVVTGGNQPQHF. In DNA, the CDR3 is TGCAGCGTTGTGACGGGAGGGAATCAGCCCCAGCATTTT.

The V gene is TRBV14, the J gene TRBJ2-2; D unclear. The CDR3 sequence is 14 residues long. Germline V gives CDR1 SGHDN, CDR2 FVKESK. Trimming stripped 2 bases from V and 6 bases from J, with 10 bases between. The CDR3 DNA is TGTGCCAGCAGCCAACCAATAGGGTCCGGGGAGCTGTTTTTT. It is translated as CASSQPIGSGELFF.